This TCR beta chain was identified during a study of T cell changes during pregnancy in multiple sclerosis. In germline, CDR1 is SGDLS, CDR2 YYNGEE. Trimming removed 0 bases from V and 5 bases from J; junction bases left unmatched: 8. The CDR3 is 15 residues long. Profiling relied on immunoSEQ multiplex PCR, and the TCRdb table lists in-frame clones only, not all of them. The profile shows some 79,000 clones, about 93% of them singletons. The J gene is TRBJ2-7, the V gene TRBV9, with 7 positions matching TRBD2. The sequence derives from a female donor with multiple sclerosis, enrolled in a pregnancy study. This specimen consisted of CD4+ T cells from peripheral blood mononuclear cells, obtained in the second trimester of pregnancy. CDR3 DNA sequence: TGTGCCAGCAGCGTAGCTGCGGGAGTAGGGGACGAGCAGTACTTC. Protein: CASSVAAGVGDEQYF.